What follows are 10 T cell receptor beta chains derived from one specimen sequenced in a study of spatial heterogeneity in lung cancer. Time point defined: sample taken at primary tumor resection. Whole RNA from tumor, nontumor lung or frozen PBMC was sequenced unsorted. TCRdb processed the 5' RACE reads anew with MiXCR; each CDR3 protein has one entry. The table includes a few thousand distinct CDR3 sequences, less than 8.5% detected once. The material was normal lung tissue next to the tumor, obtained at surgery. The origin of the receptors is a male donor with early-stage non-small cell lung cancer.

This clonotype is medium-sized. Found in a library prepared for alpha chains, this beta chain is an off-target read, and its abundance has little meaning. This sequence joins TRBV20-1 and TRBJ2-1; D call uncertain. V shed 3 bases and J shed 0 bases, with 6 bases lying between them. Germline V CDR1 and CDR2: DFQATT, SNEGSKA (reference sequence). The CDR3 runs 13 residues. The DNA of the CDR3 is TGCAGTGCTAGTGGAGTCTCCTACAATGAGCAGTTCTTC. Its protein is CSASGVSYNEQFF.

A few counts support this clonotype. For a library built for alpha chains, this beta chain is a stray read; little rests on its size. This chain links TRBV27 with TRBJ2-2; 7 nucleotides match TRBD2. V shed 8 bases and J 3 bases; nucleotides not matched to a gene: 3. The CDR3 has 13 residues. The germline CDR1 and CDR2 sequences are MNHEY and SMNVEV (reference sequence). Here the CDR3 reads CASGLVDTGELFF. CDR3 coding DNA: TGTGCCAGCGGACTAGTCGACACCGGGGAGCTGTTTTTT.

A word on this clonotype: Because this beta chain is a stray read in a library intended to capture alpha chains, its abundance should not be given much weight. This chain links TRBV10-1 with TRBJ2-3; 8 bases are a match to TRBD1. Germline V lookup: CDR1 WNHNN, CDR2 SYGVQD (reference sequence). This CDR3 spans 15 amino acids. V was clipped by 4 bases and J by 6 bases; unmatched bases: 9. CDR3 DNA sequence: TGCGCCAGCAGTGTCCTACAGGGGGATAAGGATACGCAGTATTTT. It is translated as CASSVLQGDKDTQYF.

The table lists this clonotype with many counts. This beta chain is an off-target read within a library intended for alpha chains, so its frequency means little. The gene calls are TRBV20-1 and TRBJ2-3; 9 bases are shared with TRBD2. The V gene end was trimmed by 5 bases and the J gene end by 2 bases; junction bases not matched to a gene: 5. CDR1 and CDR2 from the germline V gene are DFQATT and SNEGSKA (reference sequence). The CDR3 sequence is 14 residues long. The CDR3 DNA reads TGCAGTGCTCAAACTAGCGGGTACACAGATACGCAGTATTTT. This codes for CSAQTSGYTDTQYF.

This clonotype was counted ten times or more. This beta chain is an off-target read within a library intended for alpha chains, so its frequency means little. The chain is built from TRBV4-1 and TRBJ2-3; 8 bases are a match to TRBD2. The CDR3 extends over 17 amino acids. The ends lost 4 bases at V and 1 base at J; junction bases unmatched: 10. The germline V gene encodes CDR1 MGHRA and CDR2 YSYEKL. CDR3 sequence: CASSPLWTSHRTDTQYF. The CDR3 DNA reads TGCGCCAGCAGCCCCCTATGGACTAGCCACCGCACAGATACGCAGTATTTT.

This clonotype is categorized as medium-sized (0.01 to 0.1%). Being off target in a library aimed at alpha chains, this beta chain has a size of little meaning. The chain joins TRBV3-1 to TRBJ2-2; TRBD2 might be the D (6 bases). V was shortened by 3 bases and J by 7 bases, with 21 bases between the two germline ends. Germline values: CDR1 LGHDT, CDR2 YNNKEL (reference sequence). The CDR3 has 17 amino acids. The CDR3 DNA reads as TGTGCCAGCAGCCACCCCGGGACTTTAACGAATCTCGGGGAGCTGTTTTTT. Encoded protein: CASSHPGTLTNLGELFF.

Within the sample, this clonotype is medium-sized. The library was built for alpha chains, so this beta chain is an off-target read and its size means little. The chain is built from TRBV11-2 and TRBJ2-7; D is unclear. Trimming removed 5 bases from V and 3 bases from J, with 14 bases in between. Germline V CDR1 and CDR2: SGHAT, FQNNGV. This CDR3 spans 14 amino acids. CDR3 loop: CASSLFLDGYEQYF. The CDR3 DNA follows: TGTGCCAGCAGCCTCTTTCTGGACGGCTACGAGCAGTACTTC.

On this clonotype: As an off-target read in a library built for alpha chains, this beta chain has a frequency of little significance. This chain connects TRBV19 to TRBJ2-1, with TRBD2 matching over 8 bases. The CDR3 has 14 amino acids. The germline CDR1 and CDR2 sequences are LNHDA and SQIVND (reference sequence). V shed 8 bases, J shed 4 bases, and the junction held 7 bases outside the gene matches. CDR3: CASQSGGLYNEQFF. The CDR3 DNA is TGTGCCAGTCAGAGCGGGGGCCTTTACAATGAGCAGTTCTTC.

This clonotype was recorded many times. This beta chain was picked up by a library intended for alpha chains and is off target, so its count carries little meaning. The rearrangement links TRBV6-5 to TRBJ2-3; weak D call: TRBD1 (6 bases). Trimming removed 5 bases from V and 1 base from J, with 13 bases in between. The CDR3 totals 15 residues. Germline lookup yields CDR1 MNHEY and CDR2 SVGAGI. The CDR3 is CASSLQGWGTDTQYF. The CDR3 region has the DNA TGTGCCAGCAGTCTTCAGGGGTGGGGCACAGATACGCAGTATTTT.

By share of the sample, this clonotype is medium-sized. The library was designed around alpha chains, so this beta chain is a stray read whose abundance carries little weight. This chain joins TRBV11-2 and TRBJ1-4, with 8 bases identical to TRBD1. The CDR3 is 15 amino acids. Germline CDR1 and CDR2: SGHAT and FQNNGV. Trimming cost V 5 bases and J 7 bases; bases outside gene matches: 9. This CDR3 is CASSPRTGFSEKLFF. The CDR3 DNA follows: TGTGCCAGCAGCCCCCGGACAGGGTTCAGTGAAAAACTGTTTTTT. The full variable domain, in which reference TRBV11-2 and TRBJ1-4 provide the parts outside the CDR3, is EAGVAQSPRYKIIEKRQSVAFWCNPISGHATLYWYQQILGQGPKLLIQFQNNGVVDDSQLPKDRFSAERLKGVDSTLKIQPAKLEDSAVYLCASSPRTGFSEKLFFGSGTQLSVL.